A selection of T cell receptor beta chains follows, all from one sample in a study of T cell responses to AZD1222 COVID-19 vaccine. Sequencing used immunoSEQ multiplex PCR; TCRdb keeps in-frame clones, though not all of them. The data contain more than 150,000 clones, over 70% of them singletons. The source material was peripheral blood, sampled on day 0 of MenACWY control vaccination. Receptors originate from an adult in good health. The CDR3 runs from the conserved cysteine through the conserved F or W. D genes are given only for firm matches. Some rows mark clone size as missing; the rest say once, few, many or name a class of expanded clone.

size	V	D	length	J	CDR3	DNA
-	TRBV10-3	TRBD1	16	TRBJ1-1	CAISPLAGGGNTEAFF	TGTGCCATCAGCCCCTTGGCAGGGGGAGGGAACACTGAAGCTTTCTTT
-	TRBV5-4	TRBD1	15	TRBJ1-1	CASSPSTGGPPEAFF	TGTGCCAGCAGCCCATCGACAGGGGGCCCCCCTGAAGCTTTCTTT
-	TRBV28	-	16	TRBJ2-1	CASSPQGTEAYNEQFF	TGTGCCAGCAGTCCCCAGGGGACGGAAGCTTACAATGAGCAGTTCTTC
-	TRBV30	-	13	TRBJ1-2	CAWSRDSNYGYTF	TGTGCCTGGAGTAGAGACAGTAACTATGGCTACACCTTC
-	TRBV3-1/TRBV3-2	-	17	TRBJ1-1	CASSQGLGTVTKNEAFF	TGTGCCAGCAGCCAAGGGTTGGGTACAGTGACCAAAAATGAAGCTTTCTTT
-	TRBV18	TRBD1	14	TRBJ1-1	CASSSLQGAAEAFF	TGTGCCAGCTCCTCACTCCAGGGGGCGGCTGAAGCTTTCTTT
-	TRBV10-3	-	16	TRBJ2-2	CAISDRGGPNTGELFF	TGTGCCATCAGTGACCGTGGCGGGCCGAACACCGGGGAGCTGTTTTTT
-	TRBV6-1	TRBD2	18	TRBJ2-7	CASSDFMVRLAGGYEQYF	TGTGCCAGCAGTGATTTCATGGTGCGTCTAGCGGGAGGCTACGAGCAGTACTTC
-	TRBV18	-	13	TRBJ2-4	CASSPDRENIQYF	TGTGCCAGCTCCCCGGATAGGGAAAACATTCAGTACTTC
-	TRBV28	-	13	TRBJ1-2	CASSPSPSYGYTF	TGTGCCAGCAGTCCTTCCCCTTCATATGGCTACACCTTC
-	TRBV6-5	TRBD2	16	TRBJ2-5	CASSSRLAGAGETQYF	TGTGCCAGCAGTTCCCGACTAGCGGGGGCCGGAGAGACCCAGTACTTC
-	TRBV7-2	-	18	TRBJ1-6	CASSLAPSGRVQNSPLHF	TGTGCCAGCAGCTTGGCCCCTTCCGGCAGGGTCCAGAATTCACCCCTCCACTTT
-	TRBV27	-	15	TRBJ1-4	CASSFEGATNEKLFF	TGTGCCAGCAGTTTTGAAGGCGCAACTAATGAAAAACTGTTTTTT
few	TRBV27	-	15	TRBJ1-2	CASSITKGSFYGYTF	TGTGCCAGCAGTATAACGAAAGGGTCCTTCTATGGCTACACCTTC
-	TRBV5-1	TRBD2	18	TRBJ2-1	CASTQGLAVSPSYNEQFF	TGCGCCAGCACACAAGGACTAGCGGTGTCCCCCTCCTACAATGAGCAGTTCTTC
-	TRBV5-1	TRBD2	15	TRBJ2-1	CASSIGLATYNEQFF	TGCGCCAGCAGCATCGGACTAGCGACCTACAATGAGCAGTTCTTC
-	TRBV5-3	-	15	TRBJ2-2	CARSFTIVVPGELFF	TGTGCCAGAAGCTTCACTATAGTAGTCCCCGGGGAGCTGTTTTTT
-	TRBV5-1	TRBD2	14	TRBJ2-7	CASSPGLAGSEQYF	TGCGCCAGCAGCCCCGGACTAGCGGGTAGCGAGCAGTACTTC
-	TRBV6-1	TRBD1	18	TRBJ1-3	CASSGSTSAGGSGNTIYF	TGTGCCAGCAGTGGGTCAACCTCAGCAGGGGGCTCTGGAAACACCATATATTTT
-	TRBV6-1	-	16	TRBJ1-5	CASSEVGGQGNQPQHF	TGTGCCAGCAGTGAAGTCGGGGGGCAGGGCAATCAGCCCCAGCATTTT
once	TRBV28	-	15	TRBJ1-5	CASSPTGTAYGPQHF	TGTGCCAGCAGCCCTACCGGGACCGCTTATGGGCCCCAGCATTTT
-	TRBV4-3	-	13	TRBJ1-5	CASSEAPDQPQHF	TGCGCCAGCAGTGAGGCTCCCGATCAGCCCCAGCATTTT
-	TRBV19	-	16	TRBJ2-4	CASSMGGPGAKNIQYF	TGTGCCAGTAGTATGGGAGGCCCCGGGGCCAAAAACATTCAGTACTTC
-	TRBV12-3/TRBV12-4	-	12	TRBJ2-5	CASRSLGETQYF	TGTGCCAGCAGGAGTCTTGGGGAGACCCAGTACTTC
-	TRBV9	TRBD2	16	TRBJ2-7	CASSVGGTSGGGEQYF	TGTGCCAGCAGCGTAGGAGGGACTAGCGGGGGGGGCGAGCAGTACTTC
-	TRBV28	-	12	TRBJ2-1	CATRGLINEQFF	TGTGCCACACGGGGGTTGATCAATGAGCAGTTCTTC
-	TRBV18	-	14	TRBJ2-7	CASSLNRYSYEQYF	TGTGCCAGCTCACTGAACAGATACTCCTACGAGCAGTACTTC
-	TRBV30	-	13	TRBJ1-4	CAWSGGGGEKLFF	TGTGCCTGGAGTGGAGGCGGTGGTGAAAAACTGTTTTTT
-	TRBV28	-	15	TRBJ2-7	CASSRFMPGRDEQYF	TGTGCCAGCAGTCGCTTCATGCCAGGTCGTGACGAGCAGTACTTC
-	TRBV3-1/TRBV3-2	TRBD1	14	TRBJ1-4	CASSRGQVNEKLFF	TGTGCCAGCAGCCGTGGACAGGTTAATGAAAAACTGTTTTTT
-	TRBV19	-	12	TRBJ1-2	CATRQGSIGYTF	TGTGCCACCCGCCAGGGTTCGATTGGCTACACCTTC
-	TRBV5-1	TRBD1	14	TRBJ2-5	CASSWGRGQETQYF	TGCGCCAGCAGCTGGGGCAGGGGGCAAGAGACCCAGTACTTC
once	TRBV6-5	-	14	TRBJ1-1	CASTHSGVLTEAFF	TGTGCCAGCACCCACTCGGGGGTACTCACTGAAGCTTTCTTT
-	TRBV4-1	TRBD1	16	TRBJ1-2	CASSQPRTGGFSGYTF	TGCGCCAGCAGCCAACCCCGTACAGGGGGCTTTTCTGGCTACACCTTC
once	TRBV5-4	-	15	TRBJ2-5	CASSQGPRPQETQYF	TGTGCCAGCAGCCAAGGACCCCGCCCTCAGGAGACCCAGTACTTC
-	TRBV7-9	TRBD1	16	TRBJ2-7	CASSFNAGQGSYEQYF	TGTGCCAGCAGCTTTAACGCGGGACAGGGATCCTACGAGCAGTACTTC
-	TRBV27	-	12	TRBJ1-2	CASSLPGNGYTF	TGTGCCAGCAGTTTACCAGGGAATGGCTACACCTTC
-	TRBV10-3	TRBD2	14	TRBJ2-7	CAISGGAGSYEQYF	TGTGCCATCAGCGGGGGGGCTGGGTCCTACGAGCAGTACTTC
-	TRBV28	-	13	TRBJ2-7	CASSLTGLYEQYF	TGTGCCAGCAGTCTGACAGGCCTATACGAGCAGTACTTC
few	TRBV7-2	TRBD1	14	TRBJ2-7	CASSFRGGADEQYF	TGTGCCAGCAGCTTCAGAGGGGGCGCGGACGAGCAGTACTTC
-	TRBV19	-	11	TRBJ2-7	CASSGDYEQYF	TGTGCCAGTTCTGGGGACTACGAGCAGTACTTC
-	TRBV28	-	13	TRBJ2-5	CASSLPARETQYF	TGTGCCAGCAGTTTACCAGCGAGGGAGACCCAGTACTTC
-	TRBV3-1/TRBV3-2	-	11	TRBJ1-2	CASSHVYGYTF	TGTGCCAGCAGCCATGTCTACGGCTACACCTTC
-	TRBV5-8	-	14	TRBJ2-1	CASSLKGRVHHQFF	TGTGCCAGCAGCTTGAAGGGTAGAGTGCATCATCAGTTCTTC
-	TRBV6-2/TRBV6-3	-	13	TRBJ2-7	CASSSRDTREQYF	TGTGCCAGCAGCTCCCGGGACACGAGGGAGCAGTACTTC